Presented here are 18 T cell receptor beta chains from one specimen sequenced in a study of T cell repertoires in cytomegalovirus infection. What these receptors recognize is not known. TCRdb ran MiXCR on the reads and lists one entry per CDR3 protein. The profile shows about 570,000 distinct CDR3 sequences, under 45% of them singletons. The sample here was cultured PBMCs, taken from culture after CMV antigen stimulation. Receptors originate from a human donor in good health (CMV status not recorded). Some clones in this sample may be carry-over from other donors' samples.

The V gene is TRBV5-5, the J gene TRBJ2-5, with D possibly matching TRBD2 (5 bases). The CDR3 totals 16 residues. V lost 4 bases and J 1 base, leaving 17 bases between the germline ends. Germline V gene sequence: CDR1 SGHKS, CDR2 YYEKEE (reference sequence). The CDR3 bases are TGTGCCAGCAGCCCTGGCGGGCGGGCTCGCCAAGAGACCCAGTACTTC. It specifies CASSPGGRARQETQYF.

V usage is TRBV27 and J usage is TRBJ1-1; D might be TRBD1 (6 bases). V dropped 6 bases and J dropped 4 bases, with 21 bases sitting between them. CDR1 is MNHEY and CDR2 is SMNVEV in the germline V gene (reference sequence). This CDR3 has 16 amino acids. The CDR3 DNA sequence: TGTGCCAGCAGGGCAGGGACACCCTCGGCGGGCACTGAAGCTTTCTTT. Encoded protein: CASRAGTPSAGTEAFF.

V usage is TRBV20-1 and J usage is TRBJ2-7; D may be TRBD2 (7 bases). Germline-derived CDR1 and CDR2 are DFQATT and SNEGSKA (reference sequence). This CDR3 is built from 14 residues. Trimming pared 0 bases from V and 6 bases from J, leaving 15 bases between. The CDR3 sequence is CSARDKSGTFEQYF. In DNA, the CDR3 is TGCAGTGCTAGAGATAAAAGCGGGACATTCGAGCAGTACTTC.

The V and J genes are TRBV5-1 and TRBJ2-7, with 11 bases that match TRBD2. V dropped 4 bases and J dropped 3; count of bases not matched to a gene: 6. CDR3 length: 15 residues. Germline-derived CDR1 and CDR2 are SGHRS and YFSETQ. The CDR3 loop reads CASSPRTSGFYEQYF. The CDR3 DNA follows: TGCGCCAGCAGCCCGAGGACTAGCGGGTTCTACGAGCAGTACTTC.

The chain is built from TRBV7-2 and TRBJ2-5, with D uncertain. The CDR3 has 12 residues. Germline V gene data show CDR1 as SGHTA and CDR2 as FQGNSA. Trimming left V 2 bases short and J 9 bases short, with 10 bases between. Here the CDR3 DNA reads TGTGCCAGCAGCTTACTAGTAGTGCCCCAGTACTTC. Translated: CASSLLVVPQYF.

V is TRBV7-2 and J is TRBJ2-1; no definite D call. The CDR3 consists of 12 residues. Per the germline V gene, CDR1 is SGHTA and CDR2 is FQGNSA. V dropped 3 bases and J dropped 6 bases, with 6 bases sitting between them. The CDR3 DNA reads as TGTGCCAGCAGCTTTGACTTCAATGAGCAGTTCTTC. Its protein is CASSFDFNEQFF. The full variable domain, its missing parts supplied by reference TRBV7-2 and TRBJ2-1, is GAGVSQSPSNKVTEKGKDVELRCDPISGHTALYWYRQSLGQGLEFLIYFQGNSAPDKSGLPSDRFSAERTGGSVSTLTIQRTQQEDSAVYLCASSFDFNEQFFGPGTRLTVL.

The chain has TRBV7-2 and TRBJ2-1, with D tentatively TRBD1 (6 bases). V lost 3 bases and J lost 4, with 10 bases in between. Germline CDR1 reads SGHTA; CDR2 reads FQGNSA. This CDR3 spans 14 amino acids. The DNA of the CDR3 is TGTGCCAGCAGCTTTCGACAGGAATACAATGAGCAGTTCTTC. Translation gives CASSFRQEYNEQFF.

This clonotype was found a few times. The chain carries TRBV7-2 and TRBJ2-5; D perhaps matches TRBD2 (5 bases). V lost 8 bases and J lost 3, with 16 bases in between. Germline V CDR1 and CDR2: SGHTA, FQGNSA. The CDR3 contains 14 residues. The CDR3 is CASQLAGRKETQYF. CDR3 in DNA: TGTGCCAGCCAATTGGCGGGCAGGAAAGAGACCCAGTACTTC. Full variable domain (rest looked up from reference TRBV7-2 and TRBJ2-5): GAGVSQSPSNKVTEKGKDVELRCDPISGHTALYWYRQSLGQGLEFLIYFQGNSAPDKSGLPSDRFSAERTGGSVSTLTIQRTQQEDSAVYLCASQLAGRKETQYFGPGTRLLVL.

The chain combines TRBV20-1 with TRBJ2-7, with 7 bases fitting TRBD2. V shed 3 bases, J shed 1 base, and the junction held 6 bases outside the gene matches. Germline V gene lookup returns CDR1 DFQATT and CDR2 SNEGSKA (reference sequence). The CDR3 contains 14 residues. In DNA, the CDR3 is TGCAGTGCTAGTGTCGGGGGGTTTTCCTACGAGCAGTACTTC. Translating it yields CSASVGGFSYEQYF.

The CDR3 bases are TGTGCCAGCAGCCTCACTGACGCCTACGAGCAGTACTTC. Its protein product is CASSLTDAYEQYF. The chain joins TRBV7-8 to TRBJ2-7; no reliable D call. The V end was cut by 5 bases, the J end by 2 bases, with 10 bases between. This CDR3 has 13 residues. Germline assignment: CDR1 SGHVS and CDR2 FQNEAQ.

The genes are TRBV2 and TRBJ2-4; no clear D gene. Germline V CDR1 and CDR2: SNHLY, FYNNEI. CDR3 length: 12 amino acids. The germline V and J ends were trimmed by 0 bases and 13 bases, with 10 bases remaining between them. As DNA, the CDR3 is TGTGCCAGCAGTGAAGCGCTTATGGGCCAGTACTTC. Encoded protein: CASSEALMGQYF.

This clonotype came up a few times. The chain couples TRBV7-9 to TRBJ1-1; 10 nucleotides agree with TRBD1. The CDR3 spans 13 residues. Trimming removed 3 bases from V and 6 bases from J; junction bases left unmatched: 1. CDR1 and CDR2 from the germline V gene are SEHNR and FQNEAQ (reference sequence). The CDR3 protein is CASSFGTGAEAFF. CDR3 bases: TGTGCCAGCAGCTTTGGGACAGGGGCTGAAGCTTTCTTT.

The chain is built from TRBV7-6 and TRBJ1-1; maybe TRBD1 (6 bases). The CDR3 is 15 residues long. V was trimmed by 3 bases and J by 10 bases, leaving 21 bases between them. Per germline, CDR1 SGHVS and CDR2 FNYEAQ. Here the CDR3 DNA reads TGTGCCAGCAGCTTGGGATCCCGAGGGGGTAGGGGAGCTTTCTTT. Translating it yields CASSLGSRGGRGAFF.

The gene calls are TRBV7-8 and TRBJ1-3; perhaps TRBD1 as D (5 bases). Germline V gives CDR1 SGHVS, CDR2 FQNEAQ. The CDR3 runs to 14 residues. Trimming shortened V by 11 bases and J by 2 bases, and 16 bases separated the two germline ends. CDR3 bases: TGTGCCTCAGGACTAGGGACTACTGGAAACACCATATATTTT. It is translated as CASGLGTTGNTIYF.

This chain uses TRBV6-2 or TRBV6-3 with TRBJ1-3; D call uncertain. The CDR3 loop spans 16 amino acids. Trimming shortened V by 2 bases and J by 0 bases, and 11 bases separated the two germline ends. Germline V gives CDR1 MNHEY, CDR2 SVGEGT. CDR3 in amino acids: CASSYENPSSGNTIYF. The CDR3 bases are TGTGCCAGCAGTTACGAGAATCCCAGCTCTGGAAACACCATATATTTT.

The genes are TRBV6-1 and TRBJ1-6, with TRBD1 as a possible D gene (5 bases). This CDR3 spans 16 amino acids. Germline CDR1 is MNHNS and CDR2 is SASEGT. Trimming left V 1 base short and J 7 bases short, with 14 bases between. CDR3 residues: CASSEGTLVTNSPLHF. Here the CDR3 DNA reads TGTGCCAGCAGTGAAGGGACACTGGTTACAAATTCACCCCTCCACTTT.

The gene calls are TRBV5-1 and TRBJ2-1; 10 bases match TRBD2. Germline assignment: CDR1 SGHRS and CDR2 YFSETQ. J lost 8 bases, V lost 0 bases, and 8 bases had no gene match. CDR3 length: 16 residues. This CDR3 is CASSLARLAGVYEQFF. In DNA form, the CDR3 reads TGCGCCAGCAGCTTGGCCAGGCTAGCGGGAGTATATGAGCAGTTCTTC.

This clonotype came up a few times. The chain links TRBV4-1 to TRBJ2-1; the D is unclear. Germline V gene lookup returns CDR1 MGHRA and CDR2 YSYEKL. The V end was cut by 0 bases, the J end by 10 bases, with 16 bases between. This CDR3 has 15 amino acids. CDR3 in amino acids: CASSQERMELPEQFF. In DNA, the CDR3 is TGCGCCAGCAGCCAAGAGAGGATGGAGCTCCCCGAGCAGTTCTTC.